This T cell receptor beta chain was identified in a study of blood T cells in healthy people across ages. Study findings and constraints: A roughly linear fall in TCR beta diversity per million T cells was seen with increasing age.

The authors ran a second PCR of about 6 to 11 cycles using a sample-barcoded 5' primer and a J-beta primer mix. Each CDR3 protein gets one entry after TCRdb re-called the 5' RACE reads with MiXCR. This table has over 1.5 million distinct CDR3 sequences, around 50% appearing once. V was shortened by 7 bases and J by 5 bases, with 6 bases between the two germline ends. The germline CDR1 and CDR2 sequences are MDHEN and SYDVKM. CDR3 size: 12 residues. Details on this clonotype: What it binds is not known.

Healthy Caucasian individuals from Russia aged about 6 to 95 were enrolled as donors. The sample was blood. This sequence originates from a woman aged 40 to 50 in good health. The rearrangement uses TRBV28 and TRBJ1-6; D is unclear. For the CDR3, the DNA is TGTGCCAGCAACCTGAATAATTCACCCCTCCACTTT. Its translation is CASNLNNSPLHF.